The present T cell receptor beta chain was sequenced within a study of blood T cell repertoires in COVID-19. Study information: From the United States, Italy and Spain came samples of acute and convalescent COVID-19.

Profiled with immunoSEQ multiplex PCR; TCRdb holds only in-frame clones, not every one. The data show roughly 61,000 clones, under 80% seen once. Germline V lookup: CDR1 GTSNPN, CDR2 SVGIG (reference sequence). The CDR3 totals 13 residues. V lost 4 bases and J lost 1, with 10 bases in between. Sequences were obtained from PBMCs or T cells enriched from blood (not recorded which). The receptor was isolated from a woman aged 60-75 years who had been exposed to COVID-19. The chain has TRBV30 and TRBJ1-1, with D possibly being TRBD1 (5 bases). CDR3 DNA: TGTGCCTGGAATTCTGACAGGAACACTGAAGCTTTCTTT. Translated, it gives CAWNSDRNTEAFF.